One sample yielded the 23 T cell receptor beta chains listed below, sequenced in a study of T cell changes during pregnancy in multiple sclerosis. The data were produced by immunoSEQ multiplex PCR, yet TCRdb's version contains in-frame clones alone and is incomplete. The sample records 60,000 or so clones, around 93% being singletons. The input for sequencing was CD4+ T cells from peripheral blood mononuclear cells, taken before pregnancy. The receptors shown here come from a female donor with multiple sclerosis, enrolled in a pregnancy study.

J is TRBJ2-7 and V is TRBV7-2, with D hard to call. The CDR3 runs to 14 residues. Looked up from germline, CDR1 is SGHTA and CDR2 is FQGNSA. V dropped 0 bases and J dropped 3 bases, with 9 bases sitting between them. Written as DNA, the CDR3 is TGTGCCAGCAGCTTAGCGGGCGTAAGCTACGAGCAGTACTTC. This sequence encodes CASSLAGVSYEQYF.

The chain uses TRBV4-1 and TRBJ2-6, with 7 positions matching TRBD2. This CDR3 spans 15 amino acids. V shed 2 bases and J 2 bases; nucleotides not matched to a gene: 0. Per the germline V gene, CDR1 is MGHRA and CDR2 is YSYEKL. The CDR3: CASSQRGAGANVLTF. The CDR3 coding sequence is TGCGCCAGCAGCCAACGGGGGGCTGGGGCCAACGTCCTGACTTTC.

The chain joins TRBV7-9 to TRBJ2-1; 13 nucleotides match TRBD2. Per germline, CDR1 SEHNR and CDR2 FQNEAQ (reference sequence). V lost 4 bases and J lost 3; bases outside the gene matches: 6. This CDR3 is 17 amino acids long. DNA for the CDR3: TGTGCCAGCAGCTGGGGACTAGCGGGACCCGGCTACAATGAGCAGTTCTTC. It specifies CASSWGLAGPGYNEQFF.

This chain connects TRBV9 to TRBJ2-7; TRBD2 agrees at 8 bases. CDR1 SGDLS and CDR2 YYNGEE come from the germline V gene. The CDR3 is 14 amino acids. The V gene end was trimmed by 4 bases and the J gene end by 3 bases; junction bases not matched to a gene: 6. The CDR3 loop is CASSNSGTSYEQYF. The CDR3 bases are TGTGCCAGCAGCAATTCAGGGACTAGCTACGAGCAGTACTTC.

The rearrangement links TRBV2 to TRBJ2-1; 8 bases map to TRBD2. The CDR3 totals 15 residues. Germline values: CDR1 SNHLY, CDR2 FYNNEI. V shed 7 bases and J 3 bases; nucleotides not matched to a gene: 8. The CDR3 sequence is CASIETSGVYNEQFF. The CDR3 DNA sequence: TGTGCCAGCATAGAAACTAGCGGCGTCTACAATGAGCAGTTCTTC.

The CDR3, as DNA: TGTGCCAGCAGCCCAAGCCCCGGAGTGGCGTCCTATGGCTACACCTTC. It codes for CASSPSPGVASYGYTF. The chain is built from TRBV11-2 and TRBJ1-2; D is uncertain. Germline CDR1 reads SGHAT; CDR2 reads FQNNGV. V was shortened by 5 bases and J by 4 bases, with 20 bases between the two germline ends. This CDR3 region has 16 residues.

The V and J genes are TRBV29-1 and TRBJ2-5; tentatively, D is TRBD1 (6 bases). CDR1 SQVTM and CDR2 ANQGSEA come from the germline V gene. The CDR3 has 14 residues. V lost 8 bases to trimming and J lost 5 bases, with 21 bases between them. CDR3 in amino acids: CSLGAGTLQETQYF. The CDR3 region has the DNA TGCAGCCTGGGGGCCGGGACGCTGCAGGAGACCCAGTACTTC.

The genes are TRBV9 and TRBJ2-1; TRBD1 agrees at 9 bases. Unmatched junction bases numbered 4, after V lost 0 bases and J lost 6 bases. CDR3 length: 15 amino acids. CDR1 is SGDLS, CDR2 YYNGEE, per germline. CDR3 in DNA: TGTGCCAGCAGCGTAGGGACGGGACAGGGCAATGAGCAGTTCTTC. Protein sequence: CASSVGTGQGNEQFF.

This sequence joins TRBV19 and TRBJ1-1, with 9 bases lining up with TRBD1. There are 11 residues in the CDR3. The germline CDR1 and CDR2 sequences are LNHDA and SQIVND (reference sequence). Losses at the gene ends were 5 bases for V and 11 bases for J; bases not matched to a gene: 3. The CDR3, as DNA: TGTGCCAGTAGTGCCGGGACAGGGGCTTTCTTT. Protein: CASSAGTGAFF.

The rearrangement links TRBV18 to TRBJ2-6; 7 nucleotides align to TRBD1. The germline gives CDR1 KGHSH, CDR2 LQKENI. The CDR3 length is 21 residues. The trim removed 3 bases at V and 0 bases at J, leaving 17 bases unmatched. CDR3 protein: CASSPLHSPGQPNSGANVLTF. CDR3 nucleotide sequence: TGTGCCAGCTCACCGCTCCATTCACCGGGACAGCCCAACTCTGGGGCCAACGTCCTGACTTTC.

V usage is TRBV19 and J usage is TRBJ1-2; 10 bases agree with TRBD1. Germline V gives CDR1 LNHDA, CDR2 SQIVND (reference sequence). The J segment lost 8 bases and the V segment lost 3 bases, leaving 3 bases of the junction unmatched. The CDR3 is 13 residues long. The CDR3 DNA is TGTGCCAGTAGTATCGACAGGGGGCTGGGCTACACCTTC. Translating it yields CASSIDRGLGYTF.

This chain uses TRBV7-2 with TRBJ1-4; 8 nucleotides agree with TRBD1. There are 13 residues in the CDR3. J was trimmed by 8 bases and V by 4 bases; bases with no gene match: 3. Germline lookup yields CDR1 SGHTA and CDR2 FQGNSA. CDR3 protein: CASSYRGVEKLFF. CDR3 in DNA: TGTGCCAGCAGCTACAGGGGGGTCGAAAAACTGTTTTTT.

The V gene is TRBV6-1, the J gene TRBJ2-5; 8 nucleotides line up with TRBD1. CDR3 length equals 15 residues. Germline V CDR1 and CDR2: MNHNS, SASEGT. V trimming: 11 bases; J trimming: 1 base; junction bases outside the gene matches: 12. The DNA for the CDR3 is TGTGCCGGTCAGGTCCAGGGGGCGAGCCAAGAGACCCAGTACTTC. Protein: CAGQVQGASQETQYF.

V and J are TRBV7-8 and TRBJ1-4, with D perhaps matching TRBD1 (6 bases). This CDR3 region has 15 residues. V was trimmed by 4 bases and J by 3 bases, leaving 12 bases between them. Germline loops: CDR1 SGHVS, CDR2 FQNEAQ. The CDR3 DNA follows: TGTGCCAGCAGCTCCCGGACAGCTGCTAATGAAAAACTGTTTTTT. Protein: CASSSRTAANEKLFF.

The chain uses TRBV19 and TRBJ1-5; 9 bases match TRBD1. CDR1 LNHDA and CDR2 SQIVND come from the germline V gene (reference sequence). The CDR3 spans 18 residues. V shed 5 bases, J shed 0 bases, and the junction held 11 bases outside the gene matches. As DNA, the CDR3 is TGTGCCAGTAGTCCACAGGGGGCGCGGATCTATAGCAATCAGCCCCAGCATTTT. Translated, it gives CASSPQGARIYSNQPQHF. The variable domain in full, completed from reference TRBV19 and TRBJ1-5, reads DGGITQSPKYLFRKEGQNVTLSCEQNLNHDAMYWYRQDPGQGLRLIYYSQIVNDFQKGDIAEGYSVSREKKESFPLTVTSAQKNPTAFYLCASSPQGARIYSNQPQHFGDGTRLSIL.

This chain connects TRBV11-1 to TRBJ2-7, with D possibly matching TRBD2 (6 bases). CDR3 length equals 15 residues. V was clipped by 4 bases and J by 3 bases, with 16 bases between them. Germline-derived CDR1 and CDR2 are SGHAT and FQDESV (reference sequence). The CDR3 bases are TGTGCCAGCAGCTCCTTATGGGGTAGCGGCTACGAGCAGTACTTC. Its protein is CASSSLWGSGYEQYF.

The chain employs TRBV4-2 and TRBJ2-6, with D possibly TRBD1 on 5 matching bases. Germline V gene sequence: CDR1 LGHNA, CDR2 YNFKEQ. The CDR3 sequence is 21 residues long. V was trimmed by 4 bases and J by 1 base, leaving 26 bases between them. The CDR3 nucleotides read TGTGCCAGCAGCCCTAGGAGACAGTCAGGAGCCCCTAATTCTGGGGCCAACGTCCTGACTTTC. This encodes CASSPRRQSGAPNSGANVLTF.

V is TRBV5-1 and J is TRBJ2-2; 8 bases are a match to TRBD1. The J segment lost 0 bases and the V segment lost 3 bases, leaving 7 bases of the junction unmatched. Germline loops: CDR1 SGHRS, CDR2 YFSETQ. The CDR3 contains 17 residues. The CDR3 loop reads CASSSLGRGPNTGELFF. CDR3 coding DNA: TGCGCCAGCAGCTCACTGGGCAGGGGGCCGAACACCGGGGAGCTGTTTTTT.

The rearrangement joins TRBV19 to TRBJ2-7; 8 nucleotides align to TRBD1. Per the germline V gene, CDR1 is LNHDA and CDR2 is SQIVND (reference sequence). With 7 bases clipped from V and 2 bases from J, the junction kept 13 bases outside the gene matches. The CDR3 covers 16 residues. Here the CDR3 DNA reads TGTGCCAGTACCCTCAATGGGGGGACAGGAGCCTACGAGCAGTACTTC. Its protein is CASTLNGGTGAYEQYF.

The genes are TRBV19 and TRBJ2-2, with 7 bases that match TRBD1. CDR1 and CDR2 (germline): LNHDA, SQIVND (reference sequence). V trimming: 5 bases; J trimming: 7 bases; junction bases outside the gene matches: 7. This CDR3 contains 14 residues. In nucleotides, the CDR3 is TGTGCCAGTAGTCCGCGACAGGGCGGCGGGGAGCTGTTTTTT. This translates into CASSPRQGGGELFF.

This chain connects TRBV5-1 to TRBJ2-2; 9 bases are a match to TRBD1. This CDR3 is built from 17 residues. Germline values: CDR1 SGHRS, CDR2 YFSETQ. Trimming removed 4 bases from V and 2 bases from J; junction bases left unmatched: 9. CDR3 loop: CASSADGTGINTGELFF. The CDR3 nucleotides read TGCGCCAGCAGCGCAGACGGGACAGGGATAAACACCGGGGAGCTGTTTTTT.

The chain uses TRBV7-6 and TRBJ2-2; TRBD2 agrees at 10 bases. Germline V gene data show CDR1 as SGHVS and CDR2 as FNYEAQ. The CDR3 sequence is 18 residues long. Trimming took 2 bases from V and 5 from J; bases not matched to a gene: 11. The CDR3 region has the DNA TGTGCCAGCAGCTTAATATCTAGCGGGAGTGGTTTGACCGGGGAGCTGTTTTTT. As protein: CASSLISSGSGLTGELFF.

The chain employs TRBV5-8 and TRBJ2-3; 11 bases map to TRBD1. Germline V gene lookup returns CDR1 SGHTS and CDR2 YDEGEE. V lost 4 bases and J lost 0; bases outside the gene matches: 4. The CDR3 consists of 16 residues. CDR3 in DNA: TGTGCCAGCAGCCAAGGGACAGGGGGGAGCACAGATACGCAGTATTTT. Its protein product is CASSQGTGGSTDTQYF.